This T cell receptor beta chain is drawn from a study of T cells in Graves' hyperthyroidism and ophthalmopathy. Ten or more counts support this clonotype. Its matching antigen is unknown. Amplification targeted TCR beta CDR3 regions from RNA transcripts. Primed by the HTBI set, a first-round RT-PCR was run on the TCR CDR3. MiXCR was run by TCRdb on the multiplex PCR reads, yielding one entry per CDR3 protein. The sample contains roughly 840,000 distinct CDR3 sequences, around 39% of which appear only once. Trimming left V 4 bases short and J 7 bases short, with 12 bases between. The germline V gene has CDR1 SGHNT and CDR2 YYREEE (reference sequence). CDR3 length: 14 residues. Notes on the study in general: Appearing also in blood were most of the thyroid clonotypes expanded above 0.001. Before onset, by a median of about seven months, the model predicted ophthalmopathy. By a 13 V-J model, ophthalmopathy was set apart from stable hyperthyroidism.

The chain links TRBV5-4 to TRBJ1-6; D might be TRBD1 (5 bases). Sequenced: blood. The TCR sequence derives from a man between 18 and 35 years old with Graves' hyperthyroidism. Here the CDR3 reads CASSQGTVNSPLHF. The CDR3 region has the DNA TGTGCCAGCAGCCAAGGGACGGTCAATTCACCCCTCCACTTT.